This is a list of T cell receptor beta chains from one sample in a study of CD4 T cells in relation to SARS-CoV-2 and coronaviruses. Clones were read by immunoSEQ multiplex PCR, and TCRdb kept only the in-frame ones, dropping some. Here the sample spans approximately 27,000 clones, 75% being singletons. Their target antigens are unknown. Sequenced sample: CD4+ T cells from PBMCs, cultured in vitro. Source of these receptors: a human donor in good health. Both conserved end residues are part of each CDR3. Fields, in order: D gene, clone size, CDR3 length, V gene, J gene, CDR3 protein, CDR3 DNA. D genes are given only for firm matches. Clone size, where shown, is once, few, many, or a class for clones that have expanded.

NA	NA	14	TRBV10-3	TRBJ2-7	CAISAGTPSYEQYF	TGTGCCATCAGTGCCGGGACTCCTTCCTACGAGCAGTACTTC
TRBD2	NA	11	TRBV2	TRBJ2-1	CAAAGDNEQFF	TGTGCCGCGGCGGGGGACAATGAGCAGTTCTTC
TRBD2	NA	15	TRBV18	TRBJ2-3	CASHRTSGGTDTQYF	TGTGCCAGCCACCGTACTAGCGGGGGCACAGATACGCAGTATTTT
NA	NA	13	TRBV5-4	TRBJ1-2	CASSGGRDYGYTF	TGTGCCAGCAGCGGCGGCAGAGACTATGGCTACACCTTC
NA	few	17	TRBV2	TRBJ1-1	CASSGPQRGYLNTEAFF	TGTGCCAGCAGTGGCCCGCAAAGGGGTTACCTTAACACTGAAGCTTTCTTT
NA	NA	15	TRBV7-9	TRBJ2-3	CASTTPGGSTDTQYF	TGTGCCAGCACGACCCCCGGGGGTTCCACAGATACGCAGTATTTT
NA	NA	14	TRBV13	TRBJ2-1	CASSRTGGTHEQFF	TGTGCCAGCAGCCGGACGGGGGGCACTCATGAGCAGTTCTTC
NA	NA	16	TRBV24-1	TRBJ1-4	CATSDSGGKGDEKLFF	TGTGCCACCAGTGATTCGGGGGGCAAAGGTGATGAAAAACTGTTTTTT
NA	NA	11	TRBV7-2	TRBJ2-7	CASSFIFEQYF	TGTGCCAGCAGCTTTATTTTCGAGCAGTACTTC
NA	NA	14	TRBV7-9	TRBJ2-1	CASSFEMAAGEQFF	TGTGCCAGCAGCTTCGAAATGGCGGCGGGTGAGCAGTTCTTC
NA	NA	14	TRBV19	TRBJ2-7	CASSSMGGTYEQYF	TGTGCCAGTAGTTCCATGGGCGGCACCTACGAGCAGTACTTC
NA	NA	15	TRBV9	TRBJ2-5	CASSVGSGVGETQYF	TGTGCCAGCAGCGTAGGGTCCGGGGTTGGGGAGACCCAGTACTTC
NA	NA	11	TRBV7-2	TRBJ2-5	CASSYRETQYF	TGTGCCAGCAGCTACAGAGAGACCCAGTACTTC
TRBD1	NA	15	TRBV7-3	TRBJ1-2	CASSPSQGRVAGYTF	TGTGCCAGCAGCCCCTCACAGGGGAGAGTTGCTGGCTACACCTTC
NA	NA	14	TRBV6-5	TRBJ2-1	CASSYRGFMGEQFF	TGTGCCAGCAGTTATCGAGGATTTATGGGTGAGCAGTTCTTC
NA	NA	14	TRBV5-7	TRBJ1-1	CASSPDGRNTEAFF	TGTGCCAGCAGCCCGGACGGTCGAAACACTGAAGCTTTCTTT
NA	NA	15	TRBV7-9	TRBJ2-7	CASSRLGDRSYEQYF	TGTGCCAGCAGCCGCCTGGGGGATCGCTCCTACGAGCAGTACTTC
TRBD2	NA	15	TRBV5-1	TRBJ2-3	CASSLRAGGTDTQYF	TGCGCCAGCAGCTTGCGGGCGGGGGGTACAGATACGCAGTATTTT
NA	NA	14	TRBV3-1/TRBV3-2	TRBJ1-4	CASSRGWGGEKLFF	TGTGCCAGCAGCCGGGGTTGGGGGGGTGAAAAACTGTTTTTT
NA	NA	17	TRBV29-1	TRBJ2-2	CSVVWAGRGWNTGELFF	TGCAGCGTTGTATGGGCGGGGCGGGGATGGAACACCGGGGAGCTGTTTTTT
TRBD1	NA	14	TRBV5-1	TRBJ2-7	CASSDRDGLNEQYF	TGCGCCAGCAGCGACAGGGACGGACTCAACGAGCAGTACTTC